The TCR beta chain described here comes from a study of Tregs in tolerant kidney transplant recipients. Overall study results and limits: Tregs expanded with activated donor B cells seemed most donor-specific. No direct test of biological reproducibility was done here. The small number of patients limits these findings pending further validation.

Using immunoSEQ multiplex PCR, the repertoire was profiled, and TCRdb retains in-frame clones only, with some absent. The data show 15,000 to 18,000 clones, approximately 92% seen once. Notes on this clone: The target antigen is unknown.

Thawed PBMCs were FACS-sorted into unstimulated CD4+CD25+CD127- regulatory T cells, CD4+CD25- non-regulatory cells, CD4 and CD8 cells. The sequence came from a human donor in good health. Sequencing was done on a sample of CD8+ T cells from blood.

CDR3: CATYRTSAYNEQFF. The CDR3 coding sequence is TGTGCCACCTATCGGACTAGCGCTTACAATGAGCAGTTCTTC. The chain links TRBV2 to TRBJ2-1, with TRBD2 matching over 9 bases. The germline V gene has CDR1 SNHLY and CDR2 FYNNEI. The junction had 8 bases not matched to a gene; V was cut back by 10 bases and J by 4 bases. CDR3 length: 14 residues.